The present T cell receptor beta chain was sequenced within a study of Ad26.COV2.S vaccination and SARS-CoV-2 variants. The overall study: The donor belonged to the COV1001 Ad26.COV2.S trial arm. General observations from the study: Spike-specific TCR breadth ran higher among vaccine recipients than placebo recipients.

A remark on this clone: The antigen is unknown.

Treatment given: some 20 received Ad26.COV2.S at low or high dose, single or two shots; roughly 5 received placebo; per-sample allocation not given. The samples were gathered on day 63 after the first injection of vaccine or placebo. The CDR3 spans 15 residues. Germline-derived CDR1 and CDR2 are KGHSH and LQKENI. V lost 2 bases and J lost 6, with 17 bases in between. Data came from immunoSEQ multiplex PCR; TCRdb stores just in-frame clones and leaves some out. This table has roughly 300,000 clones, 70% to 90% appearing once. The material was peripheral blood, obtained in a trial of Ad26.COV2.S vaccine versus placebo. The chain joins TRBV18 to TRBJ2-7; D gene unclear. The source is a person between 18 and 65 years old who received the Ad26.COV2.S COVID-19 vaccine or a placebo. The CDR3 sequence is CASSPAGPVSGEQYF. The CDR3 DNA sequence: TGTGCCAGCTCACCAGCCGGGCCGGTCTCGGGCGAGCAGTACTTC.